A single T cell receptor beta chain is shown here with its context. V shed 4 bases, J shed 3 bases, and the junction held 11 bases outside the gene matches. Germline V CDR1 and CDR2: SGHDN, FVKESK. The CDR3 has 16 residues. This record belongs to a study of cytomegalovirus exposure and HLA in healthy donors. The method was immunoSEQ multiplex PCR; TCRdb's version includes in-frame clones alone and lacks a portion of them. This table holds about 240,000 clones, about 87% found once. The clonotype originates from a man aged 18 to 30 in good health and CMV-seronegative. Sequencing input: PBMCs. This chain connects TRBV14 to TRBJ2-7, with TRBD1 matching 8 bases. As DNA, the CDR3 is TGTGCCAGCAGCCGCGGCCCTAGGACAGGGAACTACGAGCAGTACTTC. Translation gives CASSRGPRTGNYEQYF.